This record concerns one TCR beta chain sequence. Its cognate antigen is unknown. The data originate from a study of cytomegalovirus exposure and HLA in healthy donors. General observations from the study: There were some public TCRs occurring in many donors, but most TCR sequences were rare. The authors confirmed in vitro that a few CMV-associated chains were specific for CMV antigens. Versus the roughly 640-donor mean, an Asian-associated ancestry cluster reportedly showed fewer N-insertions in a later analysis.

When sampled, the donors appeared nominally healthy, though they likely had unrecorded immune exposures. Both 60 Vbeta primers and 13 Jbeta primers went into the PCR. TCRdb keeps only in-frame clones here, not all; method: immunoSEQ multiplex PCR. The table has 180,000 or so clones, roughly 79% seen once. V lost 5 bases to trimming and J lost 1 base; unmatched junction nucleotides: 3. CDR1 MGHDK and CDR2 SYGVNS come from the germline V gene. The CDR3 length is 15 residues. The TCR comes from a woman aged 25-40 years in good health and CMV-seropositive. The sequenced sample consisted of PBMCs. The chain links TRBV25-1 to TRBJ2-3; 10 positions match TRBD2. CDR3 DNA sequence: TGTGCCAGCAGTACTAGCGGGGCACGCACAGATACGCAGTATTTT. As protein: CASSTSGARTDTQYF.